This T cell receptor beta chain was recovered during a study of pediatric ulcerative colitis. The CDR3 is 16 residues long. Germline CDR1 SGDLS, CDR2 YYNGEE. V dropped 0 bases and J dropped 15 bases, with 22 bases sitting between them. With respect to this clone: Antigen: not known.

Study-level points and caveats: Ulcerative colitis patients shared more blood-rectal clones than controls.

Libraries were prepared by immunoSEQ multiplex PCR; TCRdb keeps only in-frame clonotypes and omits some of them. The sample lists about 36,000 clones, 70% to 90% occurring once. Source material: blood. The sequence was collected from a girl aged 5-17 years with moderate ulcerative colitis. The chain uses TRBV9 and TRBJ2-6; D might be TRBD1 or TRBD2, each matching 6 bases. CDR3 in amino acids: CASSVEGGGQMMALTF. The DNA for the CDR3 is TGTGCCAGCAGCGTAGAAGGGGGAGGACAGATGATGGCCCTGACTTTC.